These T cell receptor beta chains were read from a single sample in a study of blood T cell repertoires in COVID-19. Measured with immunoSEQ multiplex PCR; TCRdb has only the in-frame clones, and not every one. The repertoire holds some 230,000 clones, with roughly 89% as singletons. The material sequenced was peripheral blood. These TCRs come from a man aged 30-40 years who had recovered from COVID-19. Both conserved end residues are trimmed from each CDR3. D genes are given only for firm matches. A clone size is listed for some rows: how often the clone was seen (once, few, many), or a class if it is expanded.

v_gene: TRBV2
d_gene: NA
abundance: NA
j_gene: TRBJ1-2
CDR3aa: ASTTGGLAFYGYT

v_gene: TRBV4-3
d_gene: NA
abundance: NA
j_gene: TRBJ1-2
CDR3aa: ASSQEFRSANYGYT

v_gene: TRBV12-3/TRBV12-4
d_gene: NA
abundance: NA
j_gene: TRBJ2-5
CDR3aa: ASQRNGETQY

v_gene: TRBV5-1
d_gene: TRBD1
abundance: NA
j_gene: TRBJ2-7
CDR3aa: ASSFPTGPPYEQY

v_gene: TRBV19
d_gene: NA
abundance: NA
j_gene: TRBJ1-2
CDR3aa: ASTFGRWGNYGYT

v_gene: TRBV5-1
d_gene: NA
abundance: once
j_gene: TRBJ1-5
CDR3aa: ASSLDLGRHQPQH

v_gene: TRBV6-5
d_gene: NA
abundance: NA
j_gene: TRBJ1-2
CDR3aa: ASSRPPGIYGYT

v_gene: TRBV19
d_gene: NA
abundance: NA
j_gene: TRBJ1-1
CDR3aa: ASSIEGGTEAF

v_gene: TRBV6-4
d_gene: NA
abundance: many
j_gene: TRBJ2-7
CDR3aa: ASSSSREQY

v_gene: TRBV6-1
d_gene: NA
abundance: once
j_gene: TRBJ1-5
CDR3aa: ASSEARGLGNQPQH

v_gene: TRBV6-5
d_gene: NA
abundance: NA
j_gene: TRBJ2-3
CDR3aa: ASSPGLSTDTQY

v_gene: TRBV6-5
d_gene: TRBD1
abundance: NA
j_gene: TRBJ1-6
CDR3aa: ASRDRVYSPLH

v_gene: TRBV7-2
d_gene: NA
abundance: NA
j_gene: TRBJ2-1
CDR3aa: ASSPQLLSYNEQF

v_gene: TRBV4-3
d_gene: NA
abundance: NA
j_gene: TRBJ1-1
CDR3aa: ASSQEVAIRLTNTEAF

v_gene: TRBV19
d_gene: TRBD2
abundance: NA
j_gene: TRBJ2-1
CDR3aa: ASSMRLADYNEQF

v_gene: TRBV5-1
d_gene: NA
abundance: once
j_gene: TRBJ1-3
CDR3aa: ASSLEVGSKGNTIY

v_gene: TRBV19
d_gene: NA
abundance: NA
j_gene: TRBJ1-4
CDR3aa: ASSPKVATNEKLF

v_gene: TRBV10-2
d_gene: TRBD2
abundance: NA
j_gene: TRBJ2-2
CDR3aa: ASTEALAGPGELF

v_gene: TRBV14
d_gene: NA
abundance: NA
j_gene: TRBJ1-2
CDR3aa: ASSQALGSYYGYT

v_gene: TRBV14
d_gene: NA
abundance: NA
j_gene: TRBJ1-5
CDR3aa: ASSQGDYQPQH

v_gene: TRBV10-2
d_gene: NA
abundance: NA
j_gene: TRBJ2-7
CDR3aa: ASSEGLLLSAEQY

v_gene: TRBV25-1
d_gene: NA
abundance: NA
j_gene: TRBJ1-2
CDR3aa: ASKQGNYGYT

v_gene: TRBV11-2
d_gene: NA
abundance: NA
j_gene: TRBJ1-2
CDR3aa: ASSPGTTIRYT

v_gene: TRBV2
d_gene: NA
abundance: NA
j_gene: TRBJ1-5
CDR3aa: ASSPRTQRGQPQH